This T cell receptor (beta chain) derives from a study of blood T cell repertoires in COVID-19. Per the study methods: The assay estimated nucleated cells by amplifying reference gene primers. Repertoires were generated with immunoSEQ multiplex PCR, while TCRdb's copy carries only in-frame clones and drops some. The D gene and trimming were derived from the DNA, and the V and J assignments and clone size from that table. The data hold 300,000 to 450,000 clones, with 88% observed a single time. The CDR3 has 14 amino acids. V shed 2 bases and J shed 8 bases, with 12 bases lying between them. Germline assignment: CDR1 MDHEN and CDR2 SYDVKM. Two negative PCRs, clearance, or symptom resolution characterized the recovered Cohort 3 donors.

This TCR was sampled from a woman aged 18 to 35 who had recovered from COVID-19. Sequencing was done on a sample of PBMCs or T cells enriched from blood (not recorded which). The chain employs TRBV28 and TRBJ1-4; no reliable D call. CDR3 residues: CASSLLLLREKLFF. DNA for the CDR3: TGTGCCAGCAGTTTACTCCTCCTGAGGGAAAAACTGTTTTTT.